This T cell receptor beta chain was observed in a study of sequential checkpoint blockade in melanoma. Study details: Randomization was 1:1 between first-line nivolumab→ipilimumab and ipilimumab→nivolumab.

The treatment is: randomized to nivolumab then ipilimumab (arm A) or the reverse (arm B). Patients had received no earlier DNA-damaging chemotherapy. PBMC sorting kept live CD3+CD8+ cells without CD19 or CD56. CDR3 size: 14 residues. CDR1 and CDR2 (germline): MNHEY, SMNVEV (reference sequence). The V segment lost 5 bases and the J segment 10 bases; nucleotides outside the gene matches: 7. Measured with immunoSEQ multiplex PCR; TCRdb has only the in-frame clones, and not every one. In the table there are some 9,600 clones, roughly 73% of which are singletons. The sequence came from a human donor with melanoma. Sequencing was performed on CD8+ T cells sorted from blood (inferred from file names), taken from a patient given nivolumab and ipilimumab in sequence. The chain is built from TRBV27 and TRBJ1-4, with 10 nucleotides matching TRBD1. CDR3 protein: CASSPGQGFGKLFF. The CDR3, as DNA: TGTGCCAGCAGTCCGGGACAGGGGTTTGGAAAACTGTTTTTT.